One sample yielded the 10 T cell receptor beta chains listed below, sequenced in a study of T-cell reconstitution after alpha-beta-depleted transplantation in children. Preparing the TCRbeta library involved the use of unique molecular identifiers. TCRdb reanalysed the PCR reads using MiXCR and keeps one entry per CDR3 protein. The sample holds some 390,000 distinct CDR3 sequences, about 20% seen once. This specimen was PBMCs from the stem cell graft donor, taken from the stem cell graft. These TCRs come from a human donor who donated a stem cell graft to a child with acute myeloid leukemia.

The table lists this clonotype with a few counts. The genes are TRBV12-3 or TRBV12-4 and TRBJ2-7; 7 nucleotides align to TRBD2. V lost 8 bases and J lost 7; bases outside the gene matches: 14. CDR3 length: 14 amino acids. In nucleotides, the CDR3 is TGTGCCAGCGCTCATCTAGCGGAGTCAGGAGAGCAGTACTTC. This codes for CASAHLAESGEQYF.

This clonotype was recorded many times. The V and J genes are TRBV11-2 and TRBJ2-5; tentatively, D is TRBD1 or TRBD2 (5 bases each). CDR1 SGHAT and CDR2 FQNNGV come from the germline V gene. The CDR3 runs 16 residues. V was pared by 0 bases and J by 5 bases, with 16 bases between. The CDR3 bases are TGTGCCAGCAGCTTAGATGTTAGGTGGGACGGGGAGACCCAGTACTTC. Its protein product is CASSLDVRWDGETQYF. Complete variable domain (other parts from reference TRBV11-2 and TRBJ2-5): EAGVAQSPRYKIIEKRQSVAFWCNPISGHATLYWYQQILGQGPKLLIQFQNNGVVDDSQLPKDRFSAERLKGVDSTLKIQPAKLEDSAVYLCASSLDVRWDGETQYFGPGTRLLVL.

The V call is TRBV20-1, the J call TRBJ1-1; D is possibly TRBD1 (6 bases). The CDR3 is made up of 15 amino acids. V shed 3 bases and J shed 0 bases, with 14 bases lying between them. CDR1 DFQATT and CDR2 SNEGSKA come from the germline V gene (reference sequence). The CDR3 here is CSARGAHYMNTEAFF. CDR3 DNA sequence: TGCAGTGCTAGGGGGGCTCACTACATGAACACTGAAGCTTTCTTT.

The chain links TRBV28 to TRBJ2-2, with a weak D call TRBD1 (6 bases). CDR1 MDHEN and CDR2 SYDVKM come from the germline V gene. With 5 bases removed from V and 6 bases from J, the gap between germline ends came to 10 bases. CDR3 size: 13 residues. In nucleotides, the CDR3 is TGTGCCAGCAGTCTCAGGGGCTCCGGGGAGCTGTTTTTT. Protein: CASSLRGSGELFF. Full variable domain (outside the CDR3, taken from reference TRBV28 and TRBJ2-2): DVKVTQSSRYLVKRTGEKVFLECVQDMDHENMFWYRQDPGLGLRLIYFSYDVKMKEKGDIPEGYSVSREKKERFSLILESASTNQTSMYLCASSLRGSGELFFGEGSRLTVL.

This clonotype has just a few counts. The J gene is TRBJ1-1, the V gene TRBV4-1; unclear D gene. Trimming pared 4 bases from V and 1 base from J, leaving 13 bases between. Germline V lookup: CDR1 MGHRA, CDR2 YSYEKL. This CDR3 region has 15 residues. CDR3 protein: CASSLSGGENTEAFF. CDR3 DNA sequence: TGCGCCAGCAGCCTCTCCGGCGGGGAGAACACTGAAGCTTTCTTT.

The genes are TRBV9 and TRBJ2-7, with 8 bases matching TRBD2. The CDR3 extends over 15 amino acids. CDR1 and CDR2 from the germline V gene are SGDLS and YYNGEE. Trimming took 2 bases from V and 0 from J; bases not matched to a gene: 4. The CDR3 protein is CASSVSGTSSYEQYF. CDR3 bases: TGTGCCAGCAGCGTCTCCGGGACTAGCTCCTACGAGCAGTACTTC. The whole variable domain, filled in from reference TRBV9 and TRBJ2-7, reads DSGVTQTPKHLITATGQRVTLRCSPRSGDLSVYWYQQSLDQGLQFLIQYYNGEERAKGNILERFSAQQFPDLHSELNLSSLELGDSALYFCASSVSGTSSYEQYFGPGTRLTVT.

This clonotype was found a few times. The rearrangement links TRBV28 to TRBJ2-7; D perhaps matches TRBD1 (8 bases). Germline assignment: CDR1 MDHEN and CDR2 SYDVKM. The CDR3 contains 15 residues. Trimming shortened V by 7 bases and J by 1 base, and 17 bases separated the two germline ends. CDR3 nucleotide sequence: TGTGCCAGCACCCAAGGACAGGGACTATCCTACGAGCAGTACTTC. This translates into CASTQGQGLSYEQYF.

The chain joins TRBV7-9 to TRBJ2-3; 11 nucleotides agree with TRBD2. The ends lost 5 bases at V and 3 bases at J; junction bases unmatched: 7. CDR3 length: 16 amino acids. CDR1 is SEHNR, CDR2 FQNEAQ, per germline (reference sequence). The CDR3 protein is CASSDQLAGVTDTQYF. In nucleotides, the CDR3 is TGTGCCAGCAGCGACCAACTAGCGGGAGTTACAGATACGCAGTATTTT.

This clonotype was recorded many times. V gene TRBV12-3 or TRBV12-4 combines with J gene TRBJ1-5; D gene ambiguous. The CDR3 has 12 amino acids. V gave up 1 base and J gave up 4 bases, with 2 bases separating them. As DNA, the CDR3 is TGTGCCAGCAGTTTAGGGAATCAGCCCCAGCATTTT. It encodes CASSLGNQPQHF.

A few counts support this clonotype. This chain connects TRBV25-1 to TRBJ2-5, with unresolved D. V was shortened by 4 bases and J by 0 bases, with 6 bases between the two germline ends. CDR1 and CDR2 (germline): MGHDK, SYGVNS. This CDR3 is built from 13 residues. The CDR3: CASSGQYQETQYF. The CDR3 bases are TGTGCCAGCAGTGGTCAGTACCAAGAGACCCAGTACTTC.